This T cell receptor beta chain was retrieved from a study of T cell repertoires in cytomegalovirus infection. The study's findings and limits: People with CMV and the relevant HLA were identified by cumulative public TCR beta family frequency.

This CDR3 is built from 17 residues. V shed 2 bases, J shed 4 bases, and the junction held 5 bases outside the gene matches. TCRdb analysed the reads with MiXCR anew, one entry per CDR3 protein. The sample holds about 830,000 distinct CDR3 sequences, approximately 29% seen once. Points on this clonotype: The antigen is undetermined.

This specimen consisted of cultured CD8+ T cells from PBMCs, obtained from culture after CMV antigen stimulation. This clonotype was sampled from a human donor in good health (CMV status not recorded). Some clones in this sample may be carry-over from other donors' samples. The V and J genes are TRBV12-3 or TRBV12-4 and TRBJ2-1, with TRBD2 identical over 13 bases. Written as DNA, the CDR3 is TGTGCCAGCAGTTTAAGACTAGCGGGGGGTTTTTACAATGAGCAGTTCTTC. This encodes CASSLRLAGGFYNEQFF.